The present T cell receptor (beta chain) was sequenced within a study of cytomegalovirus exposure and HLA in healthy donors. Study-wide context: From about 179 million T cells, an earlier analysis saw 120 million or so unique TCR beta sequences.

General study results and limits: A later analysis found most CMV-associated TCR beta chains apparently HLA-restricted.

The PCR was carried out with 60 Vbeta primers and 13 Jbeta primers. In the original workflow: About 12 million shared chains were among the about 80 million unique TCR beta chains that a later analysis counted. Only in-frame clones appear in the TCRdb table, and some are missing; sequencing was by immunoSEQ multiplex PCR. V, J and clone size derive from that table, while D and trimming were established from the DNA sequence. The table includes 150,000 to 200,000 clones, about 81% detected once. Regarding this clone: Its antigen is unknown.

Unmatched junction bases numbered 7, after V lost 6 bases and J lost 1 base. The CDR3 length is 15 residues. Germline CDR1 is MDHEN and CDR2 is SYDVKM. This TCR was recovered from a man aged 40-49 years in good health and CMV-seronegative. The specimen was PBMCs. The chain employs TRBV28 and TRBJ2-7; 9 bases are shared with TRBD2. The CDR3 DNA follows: TGTGCCAGCAGCCTAGCGGGAATTGGTTCCTACGAGCAGTACTTC. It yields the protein CASSLAGIGSYEQYF.